A selection of T cell receptor beta chains follows, all from one sample in a study of regulatory T cells in long-lasting Graves disease. TCRdb independently ran MiXCR on the multiplex PCR reads; one entry per CDR3 protein. The table has approximately 400,000 distinct CDR3 sequences, roughly a sixth seen once. The source material was peripheral blood mononuclear cells (PBMCs), sampled at new diagnosis, from a patient treated with antithyroid drugs. These receptors were collected from a female donor with Graves disease. The CDR3 runs from the conserved cysteine through the conserved F or W. D genes are given only for firm matches. Only some rows state a clone size, as once, few, many or a class for expanded clones.

j_call,d_call,v_call,clone_size,cdr3_aa,cdr3_nt
TRBJ2-7,TRBD1,TRBV19,few,CASSTGTGISYEQYF,TGTGCCAGTTCTACCGGGACAGGGATTTCCTACGAGCAGTACTTC
TRBJ2-7,TRBD2,TRBV18,few,CASSPATSGGYEQYF,TGTGCCAGCTCACCTGCAACTAGCGGGGGCTACGAGCAGTACTTC
TRBJ2-1,TRBD2,TRBV7-9,many,CASSLRLAGPGDEQFF,TGTGCCAGCAGCCTCAGACTAGCGGGGCCCGGGGATGAGCAGTTCTTC
TRBJ1-1,.,TRBV12-3/TRBV12-4,.,CASSWNRARAFF,TGTGCCAGCAGTTGGAACAGGGCTCGAGCTTTCTTT
TRBJ2-7,.,TRBV12-3/TRBV12-4,many,CASSFRRGEQYF,TGTGCCAGCAGTTTTCGTCGGGGCGAGCAGTACTTC
TRBJ2-5,TRBD1,TRBV4-1,many,CASSRGETGSYQETQYF,TGCGCCAGCAGCCGGGGAGAGACAGGGTCGTACCAAGAGACCCAGTACTTC
TRBJ2-5,.,TRBV11-2,many,CASSLRQAQETQYF,TGTGCCAGCAGCTTAAGGCAGGCCCAAGAGACCCAGTACTTC
TRBJ1-2,TRBD1,TRBV28,many,CASSRPGTVPPAVDYTF,TGTGCCAGCAGCCGCCCCGGGACAGTTCCTCCGGCCGTGGACTACACCTTC
TRBJ2-5,.,TRBV20-1,many,CSASTPQGQETQYF,TGCAGTGCTAGCACTCCACAGGGTCAAGAGACCCAGTACTTC
TRBJ1-1,.,TRBV20-1,many,CSAREGSQNTEAFF,TGCAGTGCTAGAGAGGGCAGCCAGAACACTGAAGCTTTCTTT
TRBJ2-2,.,TRBV7-2,many,CASSPAHRPLPRDTGELFF,TGTGCCAGCAGCCCGGCCCACCGACCGCTTCCGAGGGACACCGGGGAGCTGTTTTTT
TRBJ1-5,TRBD1,TRBV5-6,many,CASSWAGRAQGGPQHF,TGTGCCAGCAGCTGGGCGGGACGGGCCCAGGGGGGGCCCCAGCATTTT
TRBJ1-6,.,TRBV13,many,CASSLPTGYNSPLHF,TGTGCCAGCAGCCTCCCAACAGGGTACAATTCACCCCTCCACTTT
TRBJ2-5,TRBD1,TRBV2,many,CASRRTGGQETQYF,TGTGCCAGCAGACGGACAGGGGGGCAAGAGACCCAGTACTTC